This T cell receptor beta chain appears in the sequencing data of a study of human T cells and chemical hapten exposure. The study's findings and limits: High-frequency TCRs, those above 1 in 1000, stayed the same after DPC sensitization.

Sample time point: pre-sensitization, week 0. The treatment here: therapeutic diphenylcyclopropenone sensitization with weekly scalp DPC. The CDR3 has 17 amino acids. Germline loops: CDR1 SGHAT, CDR2 FQNNGV. The V end lost 0 bases, the J end lost 5 bases, and 18 bases lay between the germline ends. The sample holds many counts of this clonotype. The antigen is not known. Individual cDNA molecules had unique molecular identifiers attached to them by the library. Per the study methods: TCR counts had a median of about 100,000 per sample and spanned roughly 23,224 to 750,000. TCRdb independently ran MiXCR on the RACE reads; one entry per CDR3 protein. In this record, the V and J calls reflect TCRdb's handling and not the investigators' own analysis. The sample lists about 260,000 distinct CDR3 sequences, approximately 8.6% seen once, with about 2.5% in the top ten.

The gene calls are TRBV11-2 and TRBJ2-3; tentatively, D is TRBD1 (5 bases). This clonotype was sampled from a woman aged 40-49 years with alopecia areata. Some clones in this sample may be carry-over from other donors' samples. This specimen consisted of whole blood, obtained in connection with sensitization to the hapten diphenylcyclopropenone (DPC). The chain's CDR3 is CASSLDSQGSGRDTQYF. In DNA, the CDR3 is TGTGCCAGCAGCTTAGATTCGCAGGGCTCGGGTAGAGATACGCAGTATTTT. The full variable domain, completed using reference TRBV11-2 and TRBJ2-3, is EAGVAQSPRYKIIEKRQSVAFWCNPISGHATLYWYQQILGQGPKLLIQFQNNGVVDDSQLPKDRFSAERLKGVDSTLKIQPAKLEDSAVYLCASSLDSQGSGRDTQYFGPGTRLTVL.